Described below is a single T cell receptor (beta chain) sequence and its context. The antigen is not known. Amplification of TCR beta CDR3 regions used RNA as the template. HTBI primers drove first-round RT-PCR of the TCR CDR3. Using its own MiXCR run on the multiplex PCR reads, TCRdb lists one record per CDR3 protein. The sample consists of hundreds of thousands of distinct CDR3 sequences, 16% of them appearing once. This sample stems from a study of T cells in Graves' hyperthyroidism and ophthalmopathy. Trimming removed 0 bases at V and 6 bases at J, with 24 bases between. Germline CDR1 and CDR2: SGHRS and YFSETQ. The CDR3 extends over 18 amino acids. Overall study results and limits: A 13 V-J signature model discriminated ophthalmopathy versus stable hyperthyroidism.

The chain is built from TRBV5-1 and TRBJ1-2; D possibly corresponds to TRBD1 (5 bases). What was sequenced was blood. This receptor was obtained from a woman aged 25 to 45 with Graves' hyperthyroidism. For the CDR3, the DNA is TGCGCCAGCAGCTTGGACTGGGAGGGGAGCCCCTATCACGATGGCTACACCTTC. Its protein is CASSLDWEGSPYHDGYTF.